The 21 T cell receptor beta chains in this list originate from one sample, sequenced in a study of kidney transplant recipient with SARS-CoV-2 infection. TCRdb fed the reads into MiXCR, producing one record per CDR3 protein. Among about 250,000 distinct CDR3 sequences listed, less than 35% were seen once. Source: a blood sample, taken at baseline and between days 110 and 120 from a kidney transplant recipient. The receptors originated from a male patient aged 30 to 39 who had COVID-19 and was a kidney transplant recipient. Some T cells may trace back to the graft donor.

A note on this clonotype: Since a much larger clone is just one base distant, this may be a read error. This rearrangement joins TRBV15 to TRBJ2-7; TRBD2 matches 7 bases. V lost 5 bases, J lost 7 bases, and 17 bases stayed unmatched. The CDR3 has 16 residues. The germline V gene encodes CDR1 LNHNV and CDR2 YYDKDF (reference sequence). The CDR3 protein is CATSGMRAGPMREQYF. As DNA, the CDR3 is TGTGCCACCAGCGGAATGCGAGCGGGACCCATGAGGGAGCAGTACTTC.

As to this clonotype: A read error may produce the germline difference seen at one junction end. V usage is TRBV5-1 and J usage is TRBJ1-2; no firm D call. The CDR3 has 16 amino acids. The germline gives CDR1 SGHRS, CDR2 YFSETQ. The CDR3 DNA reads TGCGCCAGCACGCTTGCATCGGTTCGAAAGACCTATGACTACACCTTC. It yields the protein CASTLASVRKTYDYTF. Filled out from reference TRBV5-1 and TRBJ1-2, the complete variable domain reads KAGVTQTPRYLIKTRGQQVTLSCSPISGHRSVSWYQQTPGQGLQFLFEYFSETQRNKGNFPGRFSGRQFSNSRSEMNVSTLELGDSALYLCASTLASVRKTYDYTFGSGTRLTVV.

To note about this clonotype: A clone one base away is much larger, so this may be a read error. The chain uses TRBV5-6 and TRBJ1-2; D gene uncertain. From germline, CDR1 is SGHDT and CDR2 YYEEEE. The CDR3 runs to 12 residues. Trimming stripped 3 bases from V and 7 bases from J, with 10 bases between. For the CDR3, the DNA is TGTGCCAGCAGCTCGGCTAGAGTTGGCTACACCTTC. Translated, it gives CASSSARVGYTF.

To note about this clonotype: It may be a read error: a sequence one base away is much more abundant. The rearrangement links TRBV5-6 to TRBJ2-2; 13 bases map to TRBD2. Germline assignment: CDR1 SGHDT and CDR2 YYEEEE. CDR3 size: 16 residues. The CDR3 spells CANSNGLAGVTGELFF. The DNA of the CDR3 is TGTGCCAACAGCAACGGACTAGCGGGAGTTACCGGGGAGCTGTTTTTT.

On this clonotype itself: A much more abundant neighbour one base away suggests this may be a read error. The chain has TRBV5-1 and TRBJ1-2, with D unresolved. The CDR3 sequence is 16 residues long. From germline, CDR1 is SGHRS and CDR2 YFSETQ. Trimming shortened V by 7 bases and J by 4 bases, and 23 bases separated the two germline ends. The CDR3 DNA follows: TGCGCCAGCTTTTCAGCATCGGTTCGAAAGACCTATGGCTACACCTTC. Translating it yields CASFSASVRKTYGYTF.

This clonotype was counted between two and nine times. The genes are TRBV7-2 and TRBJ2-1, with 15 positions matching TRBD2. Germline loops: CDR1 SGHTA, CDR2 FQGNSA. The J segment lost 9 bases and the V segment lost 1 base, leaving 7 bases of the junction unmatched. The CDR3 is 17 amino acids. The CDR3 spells CASSLDRGLAGGLEQFF. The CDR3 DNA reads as TGTGCCAGCAGCTTAGATCGGGGACTAGCGGGAGGTCTTGAGCAGTTCTTC. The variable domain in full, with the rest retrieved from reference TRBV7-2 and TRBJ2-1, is GAGVSQSPSNKVTEKGKDVELRCDPISGHTALYWYRQSLGQGLEFLIYFQGNSAPDKSGLPSDRFSAERTGGSVSTLTIQRTQQEDSAVYLCASSLDRGLAGGLEQFFGPGTRLTVL.

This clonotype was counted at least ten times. CDR3 in DNA: TGTGCCAGCACCCAAGTTCGGCAGCCCCAGCATTTT. Translated: CASTQVRQPQHF. The rearrangement uses TRBV28 and TRBJ1-5; D unresolved. With 7 bases removed from V and 7 bases from J, the gap between germline ends came to 11 bases. The CDR3 is 12 residues long. Per the germline V gene, CDR1 is MDHEN and CDR2 is SYDVKM.

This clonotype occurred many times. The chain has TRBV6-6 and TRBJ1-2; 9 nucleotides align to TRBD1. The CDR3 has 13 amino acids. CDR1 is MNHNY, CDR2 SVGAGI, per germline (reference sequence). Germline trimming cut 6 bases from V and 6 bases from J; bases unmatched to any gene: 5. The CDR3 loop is CASRLTGGNGYTF. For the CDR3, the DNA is TGTGCCAGCAGACTTACAGGGGGCAATGGCTACACCTTC.

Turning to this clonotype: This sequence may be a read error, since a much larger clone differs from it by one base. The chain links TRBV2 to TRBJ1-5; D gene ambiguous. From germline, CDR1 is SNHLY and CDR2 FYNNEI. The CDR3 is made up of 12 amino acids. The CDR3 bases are TGTGCCAGCAGAACCGCTACCCAGCCCCGGCATTTT. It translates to CASRTATQPRHF.

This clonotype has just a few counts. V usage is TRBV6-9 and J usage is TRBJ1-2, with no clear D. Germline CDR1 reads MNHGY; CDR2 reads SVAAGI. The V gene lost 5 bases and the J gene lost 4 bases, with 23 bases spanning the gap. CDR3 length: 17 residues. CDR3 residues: CASSQRVPYGKTYGYTF. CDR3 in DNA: TGTGCCAGCAGTCAAAGGGTGCCTTACGGAAAGACCTATGGCTACACCTTC.

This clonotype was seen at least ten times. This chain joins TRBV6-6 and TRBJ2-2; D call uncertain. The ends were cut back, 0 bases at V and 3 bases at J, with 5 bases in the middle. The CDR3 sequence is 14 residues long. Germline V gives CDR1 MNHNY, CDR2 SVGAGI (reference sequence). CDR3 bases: TGTGCCAGCAGTTACTCTGTGGACACCGGGGAGCTGTTTTTT. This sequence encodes CASSYSVDTGELFF.

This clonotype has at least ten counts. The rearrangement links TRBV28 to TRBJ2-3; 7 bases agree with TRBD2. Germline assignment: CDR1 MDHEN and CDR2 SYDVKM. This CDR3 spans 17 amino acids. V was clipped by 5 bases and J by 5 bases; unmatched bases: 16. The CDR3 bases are TGTGCCAGCAGTCCCTGGGCCAGCGGGAATCAGGGAGATACGCAGTATTTT. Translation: CASSPWASGNQGDTQYF.

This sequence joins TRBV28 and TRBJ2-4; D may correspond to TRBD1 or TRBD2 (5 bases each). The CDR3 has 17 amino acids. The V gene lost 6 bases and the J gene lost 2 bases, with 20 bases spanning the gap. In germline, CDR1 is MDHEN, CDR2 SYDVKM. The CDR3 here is CASRPNPGRVPKNIQYF. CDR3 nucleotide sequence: TGTGCCAGCAGACCGAATCCGGGACGAGTCCCCAAAAACATTCAGTACTTC.

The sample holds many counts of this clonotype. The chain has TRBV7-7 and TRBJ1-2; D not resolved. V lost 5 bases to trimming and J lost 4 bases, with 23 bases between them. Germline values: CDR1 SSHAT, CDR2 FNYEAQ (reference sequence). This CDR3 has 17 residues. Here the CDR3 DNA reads TGTGCCAGCAGCGGTGCTGATAAGTGCCGAAAGACCTATGGCTACACCTTC. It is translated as CASSGADKCRKTYGYTF. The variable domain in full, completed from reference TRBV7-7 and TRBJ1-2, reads GAGVSQSPRYKVTKRGQDVTLRCDPISSHATLYWYQQALGQGPEFLTYFNYEAQPDKSGLPSDRFSAERPEGSISTLTIQRTEQRDSAMYRCASSGADKCRKTYGYTFGSGTRLTVV.

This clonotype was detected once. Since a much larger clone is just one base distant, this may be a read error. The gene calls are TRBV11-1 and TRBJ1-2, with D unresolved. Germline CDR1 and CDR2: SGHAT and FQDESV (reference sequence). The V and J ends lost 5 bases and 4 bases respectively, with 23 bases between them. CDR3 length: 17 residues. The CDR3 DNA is TGTGCCAGCAGCAAACCCCCTAAGACTGGAAAGACCTATGGCTACACCTTC. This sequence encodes CASSKPPKTGKTYGYTF.

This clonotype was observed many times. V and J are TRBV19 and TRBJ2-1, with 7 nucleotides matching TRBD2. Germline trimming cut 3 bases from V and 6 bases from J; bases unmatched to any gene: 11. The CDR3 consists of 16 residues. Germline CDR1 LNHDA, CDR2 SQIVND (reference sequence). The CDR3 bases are TGTGCCAGTAGTATCCCGGGGGACTATCTCCCCAATGAGCAGTTCTTC. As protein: CASSIPGDYLPNEQFF.

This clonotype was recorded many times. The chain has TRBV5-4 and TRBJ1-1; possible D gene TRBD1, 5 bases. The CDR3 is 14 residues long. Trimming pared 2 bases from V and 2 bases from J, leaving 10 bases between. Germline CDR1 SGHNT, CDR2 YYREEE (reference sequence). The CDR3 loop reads CASSFGTVNTEAFF. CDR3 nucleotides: TGTGCCAGCAGCTTCGGGACGGTCAACACTGAAGCTTTCTTT.

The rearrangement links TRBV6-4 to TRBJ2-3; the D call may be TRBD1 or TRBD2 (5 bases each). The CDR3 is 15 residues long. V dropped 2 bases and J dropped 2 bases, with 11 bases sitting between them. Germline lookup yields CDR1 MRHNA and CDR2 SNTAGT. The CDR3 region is CASSDRGGYTDTQYF. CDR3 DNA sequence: TGTGCCAGCAGTGACCGGGGCGGATACACAGATACGCAGTATTTT.

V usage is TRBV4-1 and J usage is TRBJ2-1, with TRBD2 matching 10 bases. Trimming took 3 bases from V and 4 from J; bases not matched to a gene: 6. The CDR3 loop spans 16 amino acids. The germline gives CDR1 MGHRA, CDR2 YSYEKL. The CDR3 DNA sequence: TGCGCCAGCAGCCAGCTACTAGCGGGGAGTTACAATGAGCAGTTCTTC. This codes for CASSQLLAGSYNEQFF.

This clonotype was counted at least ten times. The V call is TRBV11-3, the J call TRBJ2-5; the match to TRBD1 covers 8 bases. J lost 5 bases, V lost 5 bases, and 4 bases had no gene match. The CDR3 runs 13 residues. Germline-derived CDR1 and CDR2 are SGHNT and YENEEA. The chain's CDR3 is CASSPGGMETQYF. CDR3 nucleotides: TGTGCCAGCAGCCCAGGGGGCATGGAGACCCAGTACTTC.

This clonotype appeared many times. CDR3 sequence: CASSRPYTLRKTYGYTF. CDR3 nucleotide sequence: TGTGCCAGCAGCCGTCCCTACACCCTTCGAAAGACCTATGGCTACACCTTC. The chain carries TRBV3-1 and TRBJ1-2; no firm D call. The CDR3 has 17 residues. V lost 4 bases and J 4 bases, leaving 22 bases between the germline ends. Germline lookup yields CDR1 LGHDT and CDR2 YNNKEL (reference sequence).